This TCR beta chain came from a study of blood T cell repertoires in COVID-19. Study-wide context: The United States, Italy and Spain supplied acute and convalescent COVID-19 samples.

CDR1 MNHEY and CDR2 SMNVEV come from the germline V gene (reference sequence). V gave up 7 bases and J gave up 6 bases; unmatched junction bases: 5. The CDR3 covers 13 residues. In the study's own analysis: By means of reference gene primer amplification, nucleated cell counts were estimated. Clones were read by immunoSEQ multiplex PCR, and TCRdb kept only the in-frame ones, dropping some. V, J and clone size reflect that table, while D and trimming were determined from the DNA. The sample carries more than 15,000 clones, 90% to 95% recorded once. The specimen sequenced was peripheral blood. The rearrangement joins TRBV27 to TRBJ2-1; 8 bases agree with TRBD1. The sequence was obtained from a woman between 45 and 65 years old with active COVID-19. CDR3 sequence: CASKGTGGNEQFF. In nucleotides, the CDR3 is TGTGCCAGCAAGGGAACAGGGGGCAATGAGCAGTTCTTC.